This paragraph reports one TCR beta chain. The specificity of this receptor is unknown. There are no base qualities to consult, and no much larger clone falls within one base. The data were taken from a study of blood T cells in healthy people across ages (dated by TCRdb to the mid-2010s). About the investigation overall: In model experiments, template switching captured about one uniquely barcoded TCR beta cDNA molecule for every two T cells. The study measured age-related changes in TCR beta repertoire diversity using deep sequencing normalized with unique cDNA molecular identifiers. The donors were divided into four age groups: young (average about 16 years), middle-aged (roughly 42), aged (approximately 64) and long-lived (about 80). Donors of different ages were randomly distributed across sequencing lanes to avoid experimental bias. For two donors (one aged 18 to 29 and one aged 80 or older), the study analyzed two additional independent replicas of 1 million unique cDNA reads from the same blood draw.

Library preparation was by 5' RACE. Sequencer: Illumina HiSeq 2500. The second PCR ran for about 6 to 11 cycles and used a J-beta primer mix along with a sample-barcoded 5' primer. A template-switch 5' adaptor carrying 12 random nucleotides introduced a unique molecular identifier onto each TCR beta cDNA molecule. At least 2.5 million CDR3-containing paired-end reads were obtained from each sample. First-strand cDNA was synthesized from all RNA with the Mint cDNA synthesis kit, primed by a TRBC-specific oligonucleotide. Following uracil-DNA glycosylase treatment, a first 18-cycle PCR with universal primers M1SS and BC2_uni_R was performed on all cDNA. As for the original processing: Each sample was normalized by randomly selecting 1 million high-quality reads, each carrying a distinct molecular identifier. Instead of being binned into consensus sequences, reads with shared molecular identifiers were discarded. MiTCR, set to a Q25 quality threshold and the strictest error-elimination algorithm, was used for CDR3 identification, clonotype clustering and error correction. A nonparametric unseen species model using Euler transformation provided a lower-bound estimate of total TCR beta diversity. TCRdb trimmed public reads at Q25 via fastp, called clones via MiXCR and kept in-frame beta chains. Records with the same CDR3 protein are collapsed into one entry carrying the most frequent genes and DNA. The V and J calls shown here were made by TCRdb, not taken from the authors' results. The sample includes about 1.8 million distinct CDR3 sequences, with roughly 49% observed a single time. The ten biggest clones cover more than 2% of the sample.

Trimming costs V 7 bases and J 7 bases, and their ends lie 11 bases apart. CDR1 and CDR2 (MDHEN, SYDVKM) derive from the germline V gene. From the cysteine up to the phenylalanine, the CDR3 has a length of 12 residues. Only the CDR3 DNA stays, 36 bases, in frame from base 1. The investigation overall reported the following: Because donor CMV infection status was unknown, age-related changes in expanded clonotypes were potentially confounded. Estimates of total diversity based on one million sequenced T cells were considered lower bounds and underestimates. As age increased, observed TCR beta diversity per million T cells dropped in a roughly linear way, and a significant reduction was already evident by age roughly 36. The long-lived group showed more naive CD4+ T cells, fewer expanded clones and increased TCR diversity than the aged group, suggesting age selection. Conclusive comparison of naive and antigen-experienced compartments was prevented by the profiling of bulk unsorted PBMCs. Observed TCR beta diversity correlated strongly with the percentage of naive T cells measured by flow cytometry.

Donors were a few dozen systemically healthy Caucasian individuals from Russia aged roughly 6 to 100 years. Each donor gave approximately 9.3 milliliters of peripheral blood, collected into EDTA-treated Vacutainer tubes. Ficoll-Paque density-gradient centrifugation was used to isolate PBMCs, with at least 6.5 million per sample. Total RNA was extracted from PBMCs with Trizol reagent, with at least 5 micrograms obtained per sample. For every donor, an aliquot of PBMCs went through flow cytometry to measure the percentages of naive CD45RAhigh/CD27high T cells. The chain links TRBV28 with TRBJ1-5, with the D gene call left open. The sequence was collected from a woman aged 40 to 49 in good health. The sample was blood. DNA sequence: TGTGCCAGCACTTTCTCTCACCAGCCCCAGCATTTT. Protein translation: CASTFSHQPQHF.